This is a list of T cell receptor beta chains from one sample in a study of CD8 T cells in Susac syndrome. TCRdb itself ran the immunoSEQ multiplex PCR reads through MiXCR, one entry per CDR3 protein. The sample lists 150,000 to 160,000 distinct CDR3 sequences; around 95% were seen once. Source material: CD8+ T cells from PBMCs. The receptors come from a human donor with multiple sclerosis. Each CDR3 is given with its conserved first and last residue. The D gene is left open where the match is weak. Size is omitted from some rows. Given values are once, few, many or a class for expanded clones.

clone size: .
V gene: TRBV27
D gene: .
J gene: TRBJ2-1
CDR3 protein: CASSLSGQSSYNEQFF
CDR3 DNA: TGTGCCAGCAGTTTATCCGGCCAAAGCTCCTACAATGAGCAGTTCTTC

clone size: once
V gene: TRBV2
D gene: .
J gene: TRBJ2-2
CDR3 protein: CASSDLSGELFF
CDR3 DNA: TGTGCCAGCAGTGATCTATCCGGGGAGCTGTTTTTT

clone size: once
V gene: TRBV7-2
D gene: .
J gene: TRBJ2-1
CDR3 protein: CAIPLPYNEQFF
CDR3 DNA: TGTGCCATCCCCCTGCCGTACAATGAGCAGTTCTTC

clone size: .
V gene: TRBV5-1
D gene: .
J gene: TRBJ2-1
CDR3 protein: CASSLAGYRSNEQFF
CDR3 DNA: TGCGCCAGCAGCTTGGCAGGGTACCGTTCCAATGAGCAGTTCTTC

clone size: .
V gene: TRBV29-1
D gene: TRBD1
J gene: TRBJ2-7
CDR3 protein: CSVVSDRGAYEQYF
CDR3 DNA: TGCAGCGTTGTATCCGACAGGGGTGCCTACGAGCAGTACTTC

clone size: .
V gene: TRBV20-1
D gene: .
J gene: TRBJ1-1
CDR3 protein: CSARDPGGGTEAFF
CDR3 DNA: TGCAGTGCTAGAGATCCCGGGGGGGGCACTGAAGCTTTCTTT

clone size: .
V gene: TRBV5-1
D gene: TRBD2
J gene: TRBJ2-1
CDR3 protein: CASSSGLAGHTEQFF
CDR3 DNA: TGCGCCAGCAGCTCCGGACTAGCGGGGCACACTGAGCAGTTCTTC

clone size: .
V gene: TRBV2
D gene: .
J gene: TRBJ2-7
CDR3 protein: CASSYTTGNYEQYF
CDR3 DNA: TGTGCCAGCAGTTATACTACAGGGAACTACGAGCAGTACTTC

clone size: .
V gene: TRBV2
D gene: TRBD2
J gene: TRBJ2-1
CDR3 protein: CASSTIAGANNEQFF
CDR3 DNA: TGTGCCAGCAGCACTATAGCGGGGGCAAACAATGAGCAGTTCTTC

clone size: .
V gene: TRBV4-1
D gene: .
J gene: TRBJ1-2
CDR3 protein: CASSQGWAENYGYTF
CDR3 DNA: TGCGCCAGCAGCCAAGGCTGGGCGGAAAACTATGGCTACACCTTC

clone size: .
V gene: TRBV13
D gene: .
J gene: TRBJ1-4
CDR3 protein: CASSYGPFPPGLFF
CDR3 DNA: TGTGCCAGCAGCTACGGACCGTTCCCACCGGGACTGTTTTTT

clone size: .
V gene: TRBV29-1
D gene: .
J gene: TRBJ2-3
CDR3 protein: CSVTASSTDTQYF
CDR3 DNA: TGCAGCGTGACAGCCTCTAGCACAGATACGCAGTATTTT

clone size: once
V gene: TRBV9
D gene: TRBD1
J gene: TRBJ2-5
CDR3 protein: CASSAPGGGETQYF
CDR3 DNA: TGTGCCAGCAGCGCCCCAGGGGGCGGTGAGACCCAGTACTTC

clone size: .
V gene: TRBV15
D gene: .
J gene: TRBJ2-1
CDR3 protein: CATSREGFDEQFF
CDR3 DNA: TGTGCCACCAGCAGAGAAGGGTTCGATGAGCAGTTCTTC

clone size: .
V gene: TRBV20-1
D gene: TRBD1
J gene: TRBJ1-3
CDR3 protein: CSARFRDRRDTIYF
CDR3 DNA: TGCAGTGCTAGGTTTAGGGACAGACGGGACACCATATATTTT

clone size: .
V gene: TRBV6-1
D gene: TRBD1
J gene: TRBJ2-7
CDR3 protein: CASSGGQGGVYEQYF
CDR3 DNA: TGTGCCAGCAGTGGAGGACAGGGGGGGGTGTACGAGCAGTACTTC

clone size: .
V gene: TRBV27
D gene: .
J gene: TRBJ2-7
CDR3 protein: CASGGGLLEQYF
CDR3 DNA: TGTGCCAGTGGGGGGGGCCTATTGGAGCAGTACTTC

clone size: once
V gene: TRBV7-9
D gene: .
J gene: TRBJ1-1
CDR3 protein: CASSSPLTAEAFF
CDR3 DNA: TGTGCCAGCAGCTCCCCCTTAACCGCTGAAGCTTTCTTT

clone size: .
V gene: TRBV5-1
D gene: .
J gene: TRBJ2-3
CDR3 protein: CASSYLPGRTASDTQYF
CDR3 DNA: TGCGCCAGCAGTTATCTGCCGGGACGGACCGCATCAGATACGCAGTATTTT

clone size: few
V gene: TRBV6-1
D gene: .
J gene: TRBJ2-1
CDR3 protein: CASSAEPHNEQFF
CDR3 DNA: TGTGCCAGCAGTGCTGAGCCCCACAATGAGCAGTTCTTC

clone size: .
V gene: TRBV2
D gene: TRBD2
J gene: TRBJ2-5
CDR3 protein: CAIDGTSGGTQETQYF
CDR3 DNA: TGTGCCATAGACGGGACTAGCGGGGGCACACAAGAGACCCAGTACTTC

clone size: once
V gene: TRBV19
D gene: .
J gene: TRBJ1-6
CDR3 protein: CASSITNSPLHF
CDR3 DNA: TGTGCCAGTAGTATCACAAATTCACCCCTCCACTTT

clone size: .
V gene: TRBV29-1
D gene: .
J gene: TRBJ1-4
CDR3 protein: CSVEDGQSNEKLFF
CDR3 DNA: TGCAGCGTTGAAGATGGACAGTCTAATGAAAAACTGTTTTTT

clone size: .
V gene: TRBV9
D gene: .
J gene: TRBJ1-2
CDR3 protein: CASSVEGTANYGYTF
CDR3 DNA: TGTGCCAGCAGCGTAGAAGGGACTGCTAACTATGGCTACACCTTC

clone size: .
V gene: TRBV29-1
D gene: .
J gene: TRBJ2-5
CDR3 protein: CSVTALRDVQETQYF
CDR3 DNA: TGCAGCGTCACAGCCCTAAGGGACGTTCAAGAGACCCAGTACTTC

clone size: .
V gene: TRBV7-8
D gene: .
J gene: TRBJ2-1
CDR3 protein: CASILGGKPYNEQFF
CDR3 DNA: TGTGCCAGCATACTGGGCGGGAAGCCCTACAATGAGCAGTTCTTC

clone size: .
V gene: TRBV29-1
D gene: TRBD1
J gene: TRBJ2-2
CDR3 protein: CSVEEKIGQANTGELFF
CDR3 DNA: TGCAGCGTTGAAGAGAAAATCGGACAGGCTAACACCGGGGAGCTGTTTTTT

clone size: .
V gene: TRBV27
D gene: TRBD1
J gene: TRBJ1-1
CDR3 protein: CASSLRTGSDTEAFF
CDR3 DNA: TGTGCCAGCAGTTTGCGGACAGGGTCGGACACTGAAGCTTTCTTT

clone size: once
V gene: TRBV12-5
D gene: .
J gene: TRBJ1-5
CDR3 protein: CASGPTGAGKPQHF
CDR3 DNA: TGTGCTAGTGGTCCCACAGGCGCAGGCAAGCCCCAGCATTTT

clone size: .
V gene: TRBV30
D gene: .
J gene: TRBJ1-2
CDR3 protein: CACLIKGGYTF
CDR3 DNA: TGTGCCTGTTTAATAAAAGGAGGCTACACCTTC

clone size: .
V gene: TRBV2
D gene: .
J gene: TRBJ2-1
CDR3 protein: CASSGTFPGQFF
CDR3 DNA: TGTGCCAGCAGTGGGACTTTCCCGGGGCAGTTCTTC

clone size: once
V gene: TRBV3-1
D gene: .
J gene: TRBJ2-7
CDR3 protein: CASRRTESYEQYF
CDR3 DNA: TGTGCCAGCAGAAGGACGGAATCCTACGAGCAGTACTTC

clone size: .
V gene: TRBV29-1
D gene: .
J gene: TRBJ2-3
CDR3 protein: CSVVGPTHTQYF
CDR3 DNA: TGCAGCGTTGTGGGGCCCACACATACGCAGTATTTT

clone size: .
V gene: TRBV29-1
D gene: TRBD1
J gene: TRBJ1-1
CDR3 protein: CSVITGEAGGNEAFF
CDR3 DNA: TGCAGCGTCATCACAGGGGAGGCCGGTGGGAATGAAGCTTTCTTT

clone size: .
V gene: TRBV2
D gene: TRBD1
J gene: TRBJ2-7
CDR3 protein: CASSEMGQVYEQYF
CDR3 DNA: TGTGCCAGCAGTGAAATGGGACAGGTCTACGAGCAGTACTTC

clone size: .
V gene: TRBV30
D gene: TRBD1
J gene: TRBJ1-5
CDR3 protein: CAWSARDRGREQPQHF
CDR3 DNA: TGTGCCTGGAGTGCCCGGGACAGGGGTCGGGAGCAGCCCCAGCATTTT

clone size: .
V gene: TRBV24-1
D gene: .
J gene: TRBJ1-2
CDR3 protein: CATSEEGYGYTF
CDR3 DNA: TGTGCCACCTCGGAAGAAGGCTATGGCTACACCTTC

clone size: once
V gene: TRBV24-1
D gene: .
J gene: TRBJ1-6
CDR3 protein: CATSDPIPLRPNSPLHF
CDR3 DNA: TGTGCCACCAGTGACCCGATTCCCCTCCGACCTAATTCACCCCTCCACTTT

clone size: .
V gene: TRBV19
D gene: .
J gene: TRBJ2-1
CDR3 protein: CASSLKGELPSSYNEQFF
CDR3 DNA: TGTGCCAGTAGTTTAAAGGGAGAACTCCCGAGCTCCTACAATGAGCAGTTCTTC

clone size: .
V gene: TRBV9
D gene: .
J gene: TRBJ1-5
CDR3 protein: CASSVRDNNQPQHF
CDR3 DNA: TGTGCCAGCAGCGTCCGGGACAACAATCAGCCCCAGCATTTT

clone size: .
V gene: TRBV27
D gene: .
J gene: TRBJ1-5
CDR3 protein: CASSNSPYGPQHF
CDR3 DNA: TGTGCCAGCAGCAATAGTCCATATGGGCCCCAGCATTTT

clone size: .
V gene: TRBV20-1
D gene: .
J gene: TRBJ2-5
CDR3 protein: CSATPGGQTQYF
CDR3 DNA: TGCAGTGCCACCCCAGGCGGACAGACCCAGTACTTC

clone size: .
V gene: TRBV27
D gene: .
J gene: TRBJ2-3
CDR3 protein: CASSLSVSWATQYF
CDR3 DNA: TGTGCCAGCAGTTTATCGGTTTCGTGGGCTACGCAGTATTTT

clone size: .
V gene: TRBV30
D gene: .
J gene: TRBJ2-1
CDR3 protein: CAWSMGPNNEQFF
CDR3 DNA: TGTGCCTGGAGCATGGGACCGAACAATGAGCAGTTCTTC

clone size: once
V gene: TRBV30
D gene: .
J gene: TRBJ2-7
CDR3 protein: CAWGDSRGEQYF
CDR3 DNA: TGTGCCTGGGGGGACTCGAGGGGCGAGCAGTACTTC

clone size: .
V gene: TRBV15
D gene: .
J gene: TRBJ1-1
CDR3 protein: CATGARVLNTEAFF
CDR3 DNA: TGTGCCACCGGGGCTAGGGTCCTGAACACTGAAGCTTTCTTT

clone size: .
V gene: TRBV3-1
D gene: .
J gene: TRBJ2-1
CDR3 protein: CASSPGVSLGNEQFF
CDR3 DNA: TGTGCCAGCAGCCCGGGCGTGAGCCTAGGGAATGAGCAGTTCTTC

clone size: .
V gene: TRBV9
D gene: TRBD2
J gene: TRBJ2-5
CDR3 protein: CASSPGTSGETQYF
CDR3 DNA: TGTGCCAGCAGCCCCGGGACTAGTGGCGAGACCCAGTACTTC

clone size: few
V gene: TRBV18
D gene: TRBD1
J gene: TRBJ2-2
CDR3 protein: CASSPQGATGELFF
CDR3 DNA: TGTGCCAGCTCACCACAGGGGGCGACCGGGGAGCTGTTTTTT

clone size: .
V gene: TRBV13
D gene: .
J gene: TRBJ1-2
CDR3 protein: CASSDRGGNYGYTF
CDR3 DNA: TGTGCCAGCAGCGACCGGGGGGGTAACTATGGCTACACCTTC

clone size: once
V gene: TRBV27
D gene: .
J gene: TRBJ1-2
CDR3 protein: CASSLEGPLGYGYTF
CDR3 DNA: TGTGCCAGCAGTTTAGAGGGCCCGCTGGGGTATGGCTACACCTTC

clone size: once
V gene: TRBV30
D gene: TRBD1
J gene: TRBJ2-7
CDR3 protein: CAWSVDRGDPFDEQYF
CDR3 DNA: TGTGCCTGGAGTGTGGACAGGGGGGACCCCTTCGACGAGCAGTACTTC

clone size: .
V gene: TRBV9
D gene: TRBD2
J gene: TRBJ2-3
CDR3 protein: CASSPRLAGTDTQYF
CDR3 DNA: TGTGCCAGCAGCCCGAGACTAGCGGGTACAGATACGCAGTATTTT

clone size: .
V gene: TRBV29-1
D gene: TRBD1
J gene: TRBJ1-1
CDR3 protein: CSVADRGNTEAFF
CDR3 DNA: TGCAGCGTCGCCGACAGGGGGAACACTGAAGCTTTCTTT

clone size: .
V gene: TRBV7-9
D gene: .
J gene: TRBJ2-7
CDR3 protein: CASSSTRRDDEQYF
CDR3 DNA: TGTGCCAGCAGCTCCACGCGCAGGGACGACGAGCAGTACTTC

clone size: .
V gene: TRBV13
D gene: TRBD2
J gene: TRBJ2-5
CDR3 protein: CASSRTSGGQETQYF
CDR3 DNA: TGTGCCAGCTCCCGGACTAGCGGGGGGCAAGAGACCCAGTACTTC

clone size: .
V gene: TRBV2
D gene: TRBD1
J gene: TRBJ2-7
CDR3 protein: CASSDQGTGTWEQYF
CDR3 DNA: TGTGCCAGCAGTGATCAAGGGACAGGCACGTGGGAGCAGTACTTC